This T cell receptor beta chain is from a study of blood T cell repertoires in COVID-19. While infection was still active, Seattle patients were enrolled and then followed longitudinally. The ends were cut back, 3 bases at V and 7 bases at J, with 16 bases in the middle. Germline lookup yields CDR1 MNHEY and CDR2 SMNVEV (reference sequence). The CDR3 totals 15 residues. The repertoire was sequenced with immunoSEQ multiplex PCR; TCRdb's copy has only in-frame clones and lacks some. Of over 250,000 clones in the sample, over 70% were seen once. The sample taken for sequencing was peripheral blood. The chain carries TRBV27 and TRBJ2-1; a possible D gene is TRBD2 (5 bases). This clonotype was sampled from a woman in her 70s with COVID-19, enrolled during active disease. The CDR3: CASSLWGAGRNEQFF. DNA of the CDR3: TGTGCCAGCAGTTTGTGGGGAGCAGGAAGAAATGAGCAGTTCTTC.